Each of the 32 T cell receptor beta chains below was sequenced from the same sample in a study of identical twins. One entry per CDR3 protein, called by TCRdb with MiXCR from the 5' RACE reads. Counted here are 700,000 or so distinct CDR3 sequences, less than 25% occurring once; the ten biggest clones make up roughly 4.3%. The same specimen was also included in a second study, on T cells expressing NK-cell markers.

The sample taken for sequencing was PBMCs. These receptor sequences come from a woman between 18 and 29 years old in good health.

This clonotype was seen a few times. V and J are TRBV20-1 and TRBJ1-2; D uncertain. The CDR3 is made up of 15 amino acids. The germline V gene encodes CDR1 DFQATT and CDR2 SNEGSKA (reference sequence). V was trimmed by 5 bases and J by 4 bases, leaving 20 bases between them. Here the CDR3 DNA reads TGCAGTGCTGCGGCCTATGAACCCGAGCGCTATGGCTACACCTTC. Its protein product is CSAAAYEPERYGYTF.

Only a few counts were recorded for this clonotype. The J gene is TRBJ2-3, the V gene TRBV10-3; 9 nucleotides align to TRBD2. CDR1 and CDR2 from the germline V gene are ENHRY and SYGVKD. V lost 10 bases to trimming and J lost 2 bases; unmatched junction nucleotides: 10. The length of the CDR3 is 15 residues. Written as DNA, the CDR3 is TGTGCCACCTCCGGGCTAGCGGGGCCCACAGATACGCAGTATTTT. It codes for CATSGLAGPTDTQYF.

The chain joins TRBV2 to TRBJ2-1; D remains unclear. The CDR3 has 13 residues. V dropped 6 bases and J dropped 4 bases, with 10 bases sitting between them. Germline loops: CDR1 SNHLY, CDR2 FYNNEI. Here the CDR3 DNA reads TGTGCCAGCAGCGTCGAACAGTACAATGAGCAGTTCTTC. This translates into CASSVEQYNEQFF.

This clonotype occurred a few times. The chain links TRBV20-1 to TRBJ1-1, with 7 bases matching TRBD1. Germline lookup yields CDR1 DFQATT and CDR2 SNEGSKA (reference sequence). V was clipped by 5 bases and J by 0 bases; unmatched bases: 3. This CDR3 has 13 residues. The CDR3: CSAVTGLNTEAFF. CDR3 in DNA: TGCAGTGCTGTGACAGGGTTGAACACTGAAGCTTTCTTT.

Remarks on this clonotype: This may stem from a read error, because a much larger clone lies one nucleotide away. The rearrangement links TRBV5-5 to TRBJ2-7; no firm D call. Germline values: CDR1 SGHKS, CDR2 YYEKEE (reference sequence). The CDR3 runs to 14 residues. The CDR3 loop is CASSLEHHSYGQYF. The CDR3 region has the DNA TGTGCCAGCAGCTTGGAGCACCATTCCTACGGGCAGTACTTC.

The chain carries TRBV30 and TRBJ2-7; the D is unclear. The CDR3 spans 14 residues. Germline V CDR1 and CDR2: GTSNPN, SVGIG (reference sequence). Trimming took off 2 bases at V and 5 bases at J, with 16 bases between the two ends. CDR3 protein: CAWSPPRLVHEQYF. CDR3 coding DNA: TGTGCCTGGAGTCCCCCGAGGTTAGTCCACGAGCAGTACTTC.

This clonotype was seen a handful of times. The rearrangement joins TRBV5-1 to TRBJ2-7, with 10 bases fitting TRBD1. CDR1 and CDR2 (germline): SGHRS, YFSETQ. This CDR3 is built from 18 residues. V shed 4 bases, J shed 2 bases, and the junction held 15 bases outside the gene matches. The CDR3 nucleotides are TGCGCCAGCAGCCTTTTATTACCGGGACAGGGGACAACCTACGAGCAGTACTTC. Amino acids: CASSLLLPGQGTTYEQYF.

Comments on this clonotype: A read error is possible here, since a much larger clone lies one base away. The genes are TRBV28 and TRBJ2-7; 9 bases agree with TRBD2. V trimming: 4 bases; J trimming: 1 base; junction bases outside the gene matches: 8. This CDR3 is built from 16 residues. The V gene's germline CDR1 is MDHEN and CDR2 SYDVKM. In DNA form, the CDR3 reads TGTGCCAGCAGTTCATCGAGCGGGAGGCCATCCTACGAGCAGTACTTC. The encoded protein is CASSSSSGRPSYEQYF.

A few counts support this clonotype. CDR3 bases: TGTGCCAGCAGCCCCTGGACTAGCGGGGGGGGGTATGGGTTCTTC. It encodes CASSPWTSGGGYGFF. The chain couples TRBV11-2 to TRBJ2-1; 15 bases are shared with TRBD2. Germline CDR1 is SGHAT and CDR2 is FQNNGV. The CDR3 is 15 residues long. With V trimmed by 5 bases and J by 15 bases, 11 bases remained unmatched.

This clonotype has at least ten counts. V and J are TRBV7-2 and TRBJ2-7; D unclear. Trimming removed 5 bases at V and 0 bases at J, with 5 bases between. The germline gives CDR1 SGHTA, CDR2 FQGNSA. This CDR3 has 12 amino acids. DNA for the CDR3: TGTGCCAGCAGCCTCCACTCCTACGAGCAGTACTTC. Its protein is CASSLHSYEQYF.

CDR3 nucleotide sequence: TGTGCCATCACTCTAGGGGACACCGGGGAGCTGTTTTTT. The encoded protein is CAITLGDTGELFF. The chain uses TRBV10-3 and TRBJ2-2; TRBD1 is a possible D gene (5 bases). The CDR3 has 13 residues. V dropped 7 bases and J dropped 3 bases, with 9 bases sitting between them. CDR1 and CDR2 (germline): ENHRY, SYGVKD.

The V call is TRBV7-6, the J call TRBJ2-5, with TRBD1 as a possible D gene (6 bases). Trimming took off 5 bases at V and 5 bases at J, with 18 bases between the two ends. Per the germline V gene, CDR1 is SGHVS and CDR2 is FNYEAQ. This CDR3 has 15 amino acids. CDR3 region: CASSAWTGGSETQYF. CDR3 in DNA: TGTGCCAGCAGCGCATGGACTGGGGGCTCGGAGACCCAGTACTTC.

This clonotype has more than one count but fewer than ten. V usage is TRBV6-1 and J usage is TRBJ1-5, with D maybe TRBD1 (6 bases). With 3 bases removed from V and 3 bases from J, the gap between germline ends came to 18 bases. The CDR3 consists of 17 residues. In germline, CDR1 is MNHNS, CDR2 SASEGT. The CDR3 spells CASSDAETGPINQPQHF. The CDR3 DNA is TGTGCCAGCAGTGACGCCGAGACAGGCCCGATCAATCAGCCCCAGCATTTT.

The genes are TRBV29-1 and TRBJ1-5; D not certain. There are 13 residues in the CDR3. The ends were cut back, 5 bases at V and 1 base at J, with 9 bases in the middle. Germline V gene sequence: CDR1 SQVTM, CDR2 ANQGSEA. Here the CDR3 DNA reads TGCAGCGTTCAAATCGGGAGCAATCAGCCCCAGCATTTT. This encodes CSVQIGSNQPQHF.

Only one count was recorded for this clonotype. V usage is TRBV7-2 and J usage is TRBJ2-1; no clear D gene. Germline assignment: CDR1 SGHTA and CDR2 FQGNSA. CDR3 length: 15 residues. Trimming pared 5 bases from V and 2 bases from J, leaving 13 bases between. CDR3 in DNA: TGTGCCAGCAGCCCGACAATGTTAACCTACAATGAGCAGTTCTTC. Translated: CASSPTMLTYNEQFF.

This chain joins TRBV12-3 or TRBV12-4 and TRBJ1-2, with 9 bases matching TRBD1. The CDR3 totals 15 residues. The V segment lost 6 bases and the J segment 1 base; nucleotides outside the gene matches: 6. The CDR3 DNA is TGTGCCAGCAGAAAACAGGGGGCAAGTAACTATGGCTACACCTTC. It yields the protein CASRKQGASNYGYTF.

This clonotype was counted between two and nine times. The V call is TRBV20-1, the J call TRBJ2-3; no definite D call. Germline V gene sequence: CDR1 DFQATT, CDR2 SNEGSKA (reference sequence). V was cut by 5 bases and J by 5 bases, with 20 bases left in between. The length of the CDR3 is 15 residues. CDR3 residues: CSAPPVAIAQDTQYF. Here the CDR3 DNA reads TGCAGTGCTCCGCCGGTGGCCATTGCGCAAGATACGCAGTATTTT.

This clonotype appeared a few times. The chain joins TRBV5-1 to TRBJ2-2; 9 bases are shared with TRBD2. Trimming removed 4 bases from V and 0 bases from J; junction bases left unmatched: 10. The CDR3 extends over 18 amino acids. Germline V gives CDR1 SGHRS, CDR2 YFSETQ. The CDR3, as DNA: TGCGCCAGCAGCGGAGGGCTGAGCGGGGGGACGAACACCGGGGAGCTGTTTTTT. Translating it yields CASSGGLSGGTNTGELFF.

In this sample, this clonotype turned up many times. This CDR3 is CASSLGGQQNTEAFF. CDR3 DNA sequence: TGTGCCAGCAGCTTAGGGGGACAGCAGAACACTGAAGCTTTCTTT. V is TRBV7-2 and J is TRBJ1-1; 7 bases agree with TRBD1. This CDR3 is built from 15 residues. CDR1 and CDR2 from the germline V gene are SGHTA and FQGNSA. J gave up 1 base and V 1 base, and 3 bases lay outside the gene matches.

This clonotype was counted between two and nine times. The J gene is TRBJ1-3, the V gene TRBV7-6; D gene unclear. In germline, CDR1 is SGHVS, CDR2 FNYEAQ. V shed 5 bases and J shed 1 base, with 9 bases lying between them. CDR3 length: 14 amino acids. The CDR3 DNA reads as TGTGCCAGCAGCGGTGAAGGGTCTGGAAACACCATATATTTT. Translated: CASSGEGSGNTIYF.

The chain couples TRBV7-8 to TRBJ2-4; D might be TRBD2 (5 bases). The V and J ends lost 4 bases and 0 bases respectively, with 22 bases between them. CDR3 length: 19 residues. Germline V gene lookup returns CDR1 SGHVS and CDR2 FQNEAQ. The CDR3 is CASSSLGAGRIEAKNIQYF. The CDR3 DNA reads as TGTGCCAGCAGCTCACTAGGAGCCGGACGGATCGAAGCCAAAAACATTCAGTACTTC.

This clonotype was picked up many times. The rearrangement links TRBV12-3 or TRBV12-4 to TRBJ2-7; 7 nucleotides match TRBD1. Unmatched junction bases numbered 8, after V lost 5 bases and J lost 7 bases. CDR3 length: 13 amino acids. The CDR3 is CASSIQGLGEQYF. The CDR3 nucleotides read TGTGCCAGCAGTATACAGGGGCTGGGGGAGCAGTACTTC.

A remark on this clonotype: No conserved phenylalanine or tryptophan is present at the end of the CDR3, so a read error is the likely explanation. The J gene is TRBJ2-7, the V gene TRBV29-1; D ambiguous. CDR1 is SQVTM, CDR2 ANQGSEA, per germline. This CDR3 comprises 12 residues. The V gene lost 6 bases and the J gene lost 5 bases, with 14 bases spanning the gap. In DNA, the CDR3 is TGCAGCGTGGAGTTGGCTGGGGACGAGCAGTACCTC. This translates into CSVELAGDEQYL.

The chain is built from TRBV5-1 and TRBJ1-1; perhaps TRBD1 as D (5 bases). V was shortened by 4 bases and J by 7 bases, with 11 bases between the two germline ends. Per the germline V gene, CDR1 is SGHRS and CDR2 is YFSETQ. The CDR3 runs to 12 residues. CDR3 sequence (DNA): TGCGCCAGCAGCCATCAGAGGGGTGAAGCTTTCTTT. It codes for CASSHQRGEAFF.

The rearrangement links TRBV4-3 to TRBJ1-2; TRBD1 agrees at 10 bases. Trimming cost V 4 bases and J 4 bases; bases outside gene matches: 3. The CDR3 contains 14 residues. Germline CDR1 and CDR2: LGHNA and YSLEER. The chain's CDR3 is CASSPGQGIYGYTF. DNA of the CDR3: TGCGCCAGCAGCCCGGGACAGGGGATCTATGGCTACACCTTC.

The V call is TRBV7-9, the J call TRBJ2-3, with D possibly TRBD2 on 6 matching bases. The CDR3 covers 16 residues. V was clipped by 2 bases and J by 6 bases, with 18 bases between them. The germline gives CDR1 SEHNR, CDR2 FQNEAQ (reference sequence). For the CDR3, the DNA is TGTGCCAGCAGCTTATTTGGTTGGAGGGCGGCGGATACGCAGTATTTT. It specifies CASSLFGWRAADTQYF.

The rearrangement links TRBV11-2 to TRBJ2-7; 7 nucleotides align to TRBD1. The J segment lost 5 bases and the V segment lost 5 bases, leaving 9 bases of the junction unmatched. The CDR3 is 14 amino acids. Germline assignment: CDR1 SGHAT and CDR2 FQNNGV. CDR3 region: CASSGRTGFDEQYF. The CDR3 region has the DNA TGTGCCAGCAGCGGCCGGACAGGATTTGACGAGCAGTACTTC.

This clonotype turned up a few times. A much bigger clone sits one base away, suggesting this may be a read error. The CDR3 here is CCAREVAGAFEHEQYF. DNA for the CDR3: TGCTGTGCTAGAGAGGTAGCGGGAGCATTTGAACACGAGCAGTACTTC. The rearrangement links TRBV20-1 to TRBJ2-7; TRBD2 aligns across 9 bases. The CDR3 runs to 16 residues. In germline, CDR1 is DFQATT, CDR2 SNEGSKA (reference sequence).

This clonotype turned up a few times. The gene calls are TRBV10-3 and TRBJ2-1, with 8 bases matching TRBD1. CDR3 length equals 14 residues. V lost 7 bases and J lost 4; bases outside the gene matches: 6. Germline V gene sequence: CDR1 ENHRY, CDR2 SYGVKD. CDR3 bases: TGTGCCATCACCCGGGACAGGTCTTACAATGAGCAGTTCTTC. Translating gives CAITRDRSYNEQFF.

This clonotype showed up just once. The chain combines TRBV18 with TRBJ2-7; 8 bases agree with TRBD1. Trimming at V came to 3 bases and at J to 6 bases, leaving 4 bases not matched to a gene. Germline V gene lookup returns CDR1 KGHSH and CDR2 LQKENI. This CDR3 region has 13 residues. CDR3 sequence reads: CASSPSDRGEQYF. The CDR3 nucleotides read TGTGCCAGCTCACCGAGTGACAGGGGCGAGCAGTACTTC.

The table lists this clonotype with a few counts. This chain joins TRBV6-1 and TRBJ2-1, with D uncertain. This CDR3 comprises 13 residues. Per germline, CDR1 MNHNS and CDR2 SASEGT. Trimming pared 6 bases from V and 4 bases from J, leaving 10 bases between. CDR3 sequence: CASSPDRYNEQFF. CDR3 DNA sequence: TGTGCCAGCAGCCCGGACCGATACAATGAGCAGTTCTTC.

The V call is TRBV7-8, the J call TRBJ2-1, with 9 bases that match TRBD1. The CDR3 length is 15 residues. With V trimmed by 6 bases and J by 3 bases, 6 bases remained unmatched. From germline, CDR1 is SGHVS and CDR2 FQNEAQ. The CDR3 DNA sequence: TGTGCCAGCAGACCCCGGGACAGGGTCTACAATGAGCAGTTCTTC. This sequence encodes CASRPRDRVYNEQFF.